This TCR beta chain came from a study of T cell responses to AZD1222 COVID-19 vaccine. Remarks on this clone: Its matching antigen is unknown.

Trimming cost V 3 bases and J 4 bases, with 13 bases left between them. The CDR3 is made up of 14 amino acids. Germline values: CDR1 LGHDT, CDR2 YNNKEL (reference sequence). Sequenced by immunoSEQ multiplex PCR; TCRdb stores in-frame clones only, minus some. This table holds some 130,000 clones, 93% found once. Whole-study results and caveats: At baseline, just five to seven AZD1222 recipients tested seropositive. Clonal diversity was possibly underestimated; the donors were predominantly white British and more often female.

The V gene is TRBV3-1 (or the pseudogene TRBV3-2), the J gene TRBJ2-7, with D hard to call. The clonotype originates from an adult in good health. The input for sequencing was peripheral blood, taken on day 0 of AZD1222 vaccination. The DNA of the CDR3 is TGTGCCAGCAGCCACCAGGCTACAGAGTACGAGCAGTACTTC. Translation gives CASSHQATEYEQYF.